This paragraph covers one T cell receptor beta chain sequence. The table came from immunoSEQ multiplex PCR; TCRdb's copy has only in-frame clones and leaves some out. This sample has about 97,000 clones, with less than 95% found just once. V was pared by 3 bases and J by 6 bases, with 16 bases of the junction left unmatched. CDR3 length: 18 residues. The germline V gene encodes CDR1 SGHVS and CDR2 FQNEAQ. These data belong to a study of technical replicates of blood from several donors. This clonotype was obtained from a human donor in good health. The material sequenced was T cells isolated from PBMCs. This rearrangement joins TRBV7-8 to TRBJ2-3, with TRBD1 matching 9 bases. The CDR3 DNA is TGTGCCAGCAGCTTCCCCCTCGACGGGACAGGGAGTTATGATACGCAGTATTTT. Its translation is CASSFPLDGTGSYDTQYF.